This TCR beta chain was recovered during a study of shared clonotypes between healthy human individuals. TCRdb's copy holds only in-frame clones and misses some; the assay was immunoSEQ multiplex PCR. The sample holds around 580,000 clones, roughly 98% seen once. CD8 cells regarded as naive lacked CD45RO, were positively chosen for CCR7, and omitted terminally differentiated effector memory CD45RA+ cells. This clone was recorded once. The sample taken for sequencing was naive CD8+ T cells sorted from blood. The source of this sequence is a man between 25 and 39 years old in good health.

CDR3 DNA sequence: TGTGCCAGCAGTTTATCGGGACTAGCGGCCTCCTACAATGAGCAGTTCTTC. This codes for CASSLSGLAASYNEQFF. This chain connects TRBV27 to TRBJ2-1, with 11 nucleotides matching TRBD2. With 0 bases clipped from V and 0 bases from J, the junction kept 1 base outside the gene matches. The germline V gene encodes CDR1 MNHEY and CDR2 SMNVEV (reference sequence). The CDR3 has 17 amino acids.